The 20 T cell receptor beta chains below come from one sample, sequenced in a study of blood T cell repertoires in COVID-19. Here immunoSEQ multiplex PCR was the method, and the copy in TCRdb shows in-frame clones only, minus some. The sample shows about 340,000 clones, 85% to 90% of them seen only once. The sequenced sample was peripheral blood. The receptors were sampled from a woman in her 70s with COVID-19, enrolled during active disease.

The chain joins TRBV3-1 (or the pseudogene TRBV3-2) to TRBJ2-7; 12 bases are shared with TRBD2. Unmatched junction bases numbered 11, after V lost 4 bases and J lost 4 bases. CDR3 length: 17 residues. Germline V CDR1 and CDR2: LGHDT, YNNKEL (reference sequence). The CDR3 bases are TGTGCCAGCAGCCCATCTCCAGGACTAGCGGGGTGGTACGAGCAGTACTTC. Protein: CASSPSPGLAGWYEQYF.

V gene TRBV10-3 combines with J gene TRBJ2-7, with 8 bases fitting TRBD2. The V and J ends lost 2 bases and 2 bases, in that order; junction bases with no gene match: 2. The CDR3 runs 14 residues. In germline, CDR1 is ENHRY, CDR2 SYGVKD. The CDR3 loop is CAISEGGGTYEQYF. The CDR3 region has the DNA TGTGCCATCAGTGAGGGCGGGGGGACCTACGAGCAGTACTTC.

CDR3: CASSLEAGRKNIQYF. The CDR3 DNA is TGTGCCAGCAGCTTAGAAGCGGGCCGCAAAAACATTCAGTACTTC. The chain recombines TRBV7-8 with TRBJ2-4; a possible D gene is TRBD2 (6 bases). With 1 base removed from V and 3 bases from J, the gap between germline ends came to 10 bases. This CDR3 spans 15 amino acids. Germline V gives CDR1 SGHVS, CDR2 FQNEAQ.

In this sample, this clone turned up once. V gene TRBV30 combines with J gene TRBJ2-3; D remains ambiguous. Germline V gene data show CDR1 as GTSNPN and CDR2 as SVGIG (reference sequence). CDR3 length: 14 amino acids. V dropped 6 bases and J dropped 2 bases, with 15 bases sitting between them. The CDR3 is CACQAPSFTDTQYF. The CDR3 DNA reads TGTGCCTGCCAGGCACCGAGTTTCACAGATACGCAGTATTTT. Variable domain in full (rest from reference TRBV30 and TRBJ2-3): SQTIHQWPATLVQPVGSPLSLECTVEGTSNPNLYWYRQAAGRGLQLLFYSVGIGQISSEVPQNLSASRPQDRQFILSSKKLLLSDSGFYLCACQAPSFTDTQYFGPGTRLTVL.

On this clone: The CDR3 does not end in the conserved phenylalanine or tryptophan, so this is likely a read error. The limits of the CDR3 on the DNA are not certain, so only TCRdb's listed CDR3 is given. The chain combines TRBV6-4 with TRBJ1-2. The length of the CDR3 is 11 amino acids, counting both ends. Germline CDR1 reads MRHNA; CDR2 reads SNTAGT. This CDR3 is CASSGRAGTDI.

The chain carries TRBV9 and TRBJ2-7; 7 bases match TRBD1. Germline V gene lookup returns CDR1 SGDLS and CDR2 YYNGEE. Trimming took 0 bases from V and 3 from J; bases not matched to a gene: 3. This CDR3 region has 14 residues. This chain's CDR3 is CASSVEGTDYEQYF. CDR3 DNA sequence: TGTGCCAGCAGCGTAGAGGGGACAGACTACGAGCAGTACTTC.

This clone occurred a few times. This chain uses TRBV24-1 with TRBJ2-5; weak D call: TRBD2 (5 bases). Trimming left V 9 bases short and J 2 bases short, with 18 bases between. Germline loops: CDR1 KGHDR, CDR2 SFDVKD. The CDR3 has 15 amino acids. CDR3 residues: CATHGVFSNQETQYF. CDR3 sequence (DNA): TGTGCCACCCACGGGGTGTTTTCAAATCAAGAGACCCAGTACTTC.

This rearrangement joins TRBV7-9 to TRBJ2-7; 9 bases agree with TRBD2. CDR3 length: 15 amino acids. Germline CDR1 SEHNR, CDR2 FQNEAQ (reference sequence). Unmatched junction bases numbered 10, after V lost 3 bases and J lost 7 bases. This CDR3 is CASSLTRGGALEQYF. For the CDR3, the DNA is TGTGCCAGCAGCTTGACGCGCGGGGGGGCTTTAGAGCAGTACTTC. Full variable domain (rest looked up from reference TRBV7-9 and TRBJ2-7): DTGVSQNPRHKITKRGQNVTFRCDPISEHNRLYWYRQTLGQGPEFLTYFQNEAQLEKSRLLSDRFSAERPKGSFSTLEIQRTEQGDSAMYLCASSLTRGGALEQYFGPGTRLTVT.

The J gene is TRBJ2-1, the V gene TRBV28; D call uncertain. The germline V and J ends were trimmed by 5 bases and 2 bases, with 4 bases remaining between them. The CDR3 is 12 residues long. The V gene's germline CDR1 is MDHEN and CDR2 SYDVKM. CDR3 nucleotides: TGTGCCAGCAGTCTAGCCTACAATGAGCAGTTCTTC. Residues: CASSLAYNEQFF.

V is TRBV11-2 and J is TRBJ1-1; perhaps TRBD1 as D (6 bases). Germline assignment: CDR1 SGHAT and CDR2 FQNNGV. The CDR3 is 13 amino acids. The V and J ends lost 4 bases and 10 bases respectively, with 16 bases between them. CDR3 sequence (DNA): TGTGCCAGCAGCTCCGTGGGGAGGGGGGGAGCTTTCTTT. Its protein is CASSSVGRGGAFF.

V is TRBV24-1 and J is TRBJ2-7; 8 bases map to TRBD2. Germline V gene data show CDR1 as KGHDR and CDR2 as SFDVKD. V shed 2 bases and J 4 bases; nucleotides not matched to a gene: 9. The CDR3 consists of 16 residues. CDR3 residues: CATSDSYRGGRYEQYF. The CDR3 DNA follows: TGTGCCACCAGTGATTCGTACCGGGGGGGCCGATACGAGCAGTACTTC.

The chain carries TRBV3-1 (or the pseudogene TRBV3-2) and TRBJ2-1; maybe TRBD1 (6 bases). CDR1 LGHDT and CDR2 YNNKEL come from the germline V gene (reference sequence). Trimming took off 2 bases at V and 13 bases at J, with 24 bases between the two ends. The length of the CDR3 is 16 residues. The CDR3 nucleotides read TGTGCCAGCAGCCAACTTCCTCAAGGACAGCTCCTGTTTCAGTTCTTC. Protein: CASSQLPQGQLLFQFF.

The chain carries TRBV6-2 or TRBV6-3 and TRBJ2-7; D call uncertain. This CDR3 is 13 amino acids long. V was cut by 6 bases and J by 11 bases, with 20 bases left in between. CDR1 and CDR2 (germline): MNHEY, SVGEGT. The CDR3 protein is CASSSPPRPQEYF. In DNA, the CDR3 is TGTGCCAGCAGCTCGCCGCCCAGGCCCCAAGAGTACTTC.

This chain uses TRBV28 with TRBJ1-4, with D possibly being TRBD1 (5 bases). The V end was cut by 3 bases, the J end by 10 bases, with 15 bases between. This CDR3 is 14 amino acids long. The germline V gene has CDR1 MDHEN and CDR2 SYDVKM. The CDR3 DNA reads TGTGCCAGCAGTTTGCGCAGGGATCTTGCAAAACTGTTTTTT. This encodes CASSLRRDLAKLFF.

J is TRBJ1-3 and V is TRBV7-9; unclear D gene. The CDR3 sequence is 14 residues long. With 5 bases removed from V and 0 bases from J, the gap between germline ends came to 8 bases. Per the germline V gene, CDR1 is SEHNR and CDR2 is FQNEAQ (reference sequence). CDR3 DNA sequence: TGTGCCAGCAGCACGGGAATCTCTGGAAACACCATATATTTT. This translates into CASSTGISGNTIYF.

The chain joins TRBV5-1 to TRBJ2-3; D might be TRBD1 (6 bases). The germline V and J ends were trimmed by 1 base and 5 bases, with 8 bases remaining between them. The CDR3 has 13 amino acids. From germline, CDR1 is SGHRS and CDR2 YFSETQ. The CDR3, as DNA: TGCGCCAGCAGCTTGCAAGGGGGAGATACGCAGTATTTT. This codes for CASSLQGGDTQYF.

This chain connects TRBV2 to TRBJ1-2; D gene ambiguous. Germline lookup yields CDR1 SNHLY and CDR2 FYNNEI. The CDR3 covers 15 residues. V was trimmed by 7 bases and J by 4 bases, leaving 19 bases between them. The CDR3 region has the DNA TGTGCCAGCACACCAGAACAGACCGGCATCTATGGCTACACCTTC. Its translation: CASTPEQTGIYGYTF.

The genes are TRBV5-1 and TRBJ2-5, with 8 bases lining up with TRBD2. The V gene's germline CDR1 is SGHRS and CDR2 YFSETQ. There are 14 residues in the CDR3. After removal of 4 bases from V and 4 bases from J, the junction contained 6 bases not matched to a gene. CDR3 nucleotides: TGCGCCAGCAGCCCTCGGGGGGGCACAGAGACCCAGTACTTC. The encoded protein is CASSPRGGTETQYF.

The chain has TRBV18 and TRBJ2-3, with 7 bases that match TRBD1. V shed 9 bases and J 2 bases; nucleotides not matched to a gene: 11. The CDR3 length is 15 residues. Per the germline V gene, CDR1 is KGHSH and CDR2 is LQKENI. The CDR3 sequence is CASSKGQIITDTQYF. CDR3 nucleotides: TGTGCCAGTTCCAAGGGACAGATAATCACAGATACGCAGTATTTT.

This clone was found once. The chain joins TRBV6-5 to TRBJ1-2; 7 bases are a match to TRBD1. V shed 5 bases and J 2 bases; nucleotides not matched to a gene: 8. Germline CDR1 MNHEY, CDR2 SVGAGI. The length of the CDR3 is 15 residues. This CDR3 reads CASSKDRRSNYGYTF. Here the CDR3 DNA reads TGTGCCAGCAGTAAGGACAGGAGGTCCAACTATGGCTACACCTTC.